A selection of T cell receptor beta chains follows, all from one sample in a study of identical twins. MiXCR, run by TCRdb on the 5' RACE reads, gives a single entry per CDR3 protein. Of roughly 1.6 million distinct CDR3 sequences in the sample, under 35% were seen once. The source material was cord blood. The receptors originated from a newborn girl in good health. The CDR3 runs from the conserved cysteine through the conserved F or W. A D gene is named only where the DNA matches it firmly. Rows may omit the clone size; those that give it use once, few, many or a size class.

TRBV7-2,.,.,TRBJ2-1,CASSRRVQSNYNEQFF,TGTGCCAGCAGCAGGAGGGTTCAGTCTAACTACAATGAGCAGTTCTTC
TRBV2,TRBD1,.,TRBJ1-5,CASRTGATQPQHF,TGTGCCAGCCGCACAGGGGCCACTCAGCCCCAGCATTTT
TRBV7-2,TRBD1,few,TRBJ2-5,CASSPTGTEQETQYF,TGTGCCAGCAGCCCTACCGGGACAGAACAAGAGACCCAGTACTTC
TRBV29-1,.,many,TRBJ1-2,CSSIQSGYGYTF,TGCAGCTCGATCCAAAGCGGCTATGGCTACACCTTC
TRBV14,TRBD2,.,TRBJ2-2,CASSPSGRISGELFF,TGTGCCAGCAGTCCTAGCGGGAGGATTAGCGGGGAGCTGTTTTTT
TRBV7-2,.,few,TRBJ2-1,CASSLALGLVYNEQFF,TGTGCCAGCAGCTTAGCGCTGGGCCTCGTCTACAATGAGCAGTTCTTC
TRBV5-1,TRBD2,.,TRBJ2-1,CASSLGAGGRDEPFF,TGCGCCAGCAGCTTGGGGGCGGGAGGGCGCGATGAGCCGTTCTTC
TRBV10-3,.,few,TRBJ2-7,CAISGADVTYEQYF,TGTGCCATCAGTGGGGCAGACGTTACCTACGAGCAGTACTTC
TRBV11-2,TRBD2,.,TRBJ2-1,CASSLSRAGKTYNEQFF,TGTGCCAGCAGCCTGAGCAGAGCGGGGAAAACCTACAATGAGCAGTTCTTC
TRBV2,TRBD1,few,TRBJ1-2,CASSGDRGPGGYTF,TGTGCCAGCAGTGGGGACAGGGGGCCGGGCGGCTACACCTTC
TRBV4-1,TRBD2,.,TRBJ2-1,CASAGTSDPLSYNEQFF,TGCGCCAGCGCCGGGACTAGCGACCCACTTTCCTACAATGAGCAGTTCTTC
TRBV28,.,.,TRBJ2-7,CASRINRAEQYF,TGTGCCAGCAGAATAAACAGGGCCGAGCAGTACTTC
TRBV4-1,TRBD2,.,TRBJ2-3,CASSQRTSSPDTQYF,TGCGCCAGCAGCCAGAGGACTAGTTCGCCAGATACGCAGTATTTT
TRBV28,.,few,TRBJ2-3,CASSFRGPYTQYF,TGTGCCAGCAGTTTTCGAGGCCCGTATACGCAGTATTTT
TRBV12-3/TRBV12-4,.,.,TRBJ2-5,CASTRGSEQYF,TGTGCCAGCACCCGAGGTAGTGAGCAGTACTTC
TRBV11-2,.,.,TRBJ2-1,CASSLRGGQNNEQFF,TGTGCCAGCAGCTTAAGGGGGGGCCAGAACAATGAGCAGTTCTTC
TRBV11-2,.,.,TRBJ1-2,CASSLGGISYGYTF,TGTGCCAGCAGCTTGGGGGGGATAAGCTATGGCTACACCTTC
TRBV5-1,.,few,TRBJ2-7,CASTRTTDNEQYF,TGCGCCAGCACAAGGACTACCGACAATGAGCAGTACTTC
TRBV5-1,.,.,TRBJ1-4,CASSLTAYEKLFF,TGCGCCAGCAGCTTGACAGCCTATGAAAAACTGTTTTTT
TRBV3-1,TRBD2,.,TRBJ2-2,CASSLGLVRAGELFF,TGTGCCAGCAGCCTGGGACTAGTCCGAGCCGGGGAGCTGTTTTTT
TRBV20-1,TRBD2,.,TRBJ2-1,CSAVHTSGNYNEQFF,TGCAGTGCTGTGCACACTAGCGGGAACTACAATGAGCAGTTCTTC
TRBV7-9,.,once,TRBJ2-3,CASRRTEADTQYF,TGTGCCAGCAGAAGGACAGAAGCAGATACGCAGTATTTT
TRBV9,TRBD2,.,TRBJ2-3,CASSPRGLAFATDTQYF,TGTGCCAGCAGCCCCCGGGGACTAGCTTTTGCCACAGATACGCAGTATTTT
TRBV6-2/TRBV6-3,.,.,TRBJ2-6,CASSARTAGANVLTF,TGTGCCAGCAGCGCTAGGACAGCTGGGGCCAACGTCCTGACTTTC
TRBV20-1,TRBD2,.,TRBJ2-1,CSARSQASGGTRYNEQFF,TGCAGTGCTAGAAGTCAAGCTAGCGGGGGGACCCGTTACAATGAGCAGTTCTTC
TRBV5-1,.,few,TRBJ2-3,CASSPRTLSSTDTQYF,TGCGCCAGCAGCCCCAGGACTCTCTCTAGCACAGATACGCAGTATTTT
TRBV24-1,TRBD1,.,TRBJ2-1,CATGGQGASYYNEQFF,TGTGCCACGGGTGGACAGGGGGCTTCCTACTACAATGAGCAGTTCTTC
TRBV18,.,.,TRBJ2-7,CASSPKTGAYEQYF,TGTGCCAGCTCACCCAAGACAGGAGCCTACGAGCAGTACTTC
TRBV15,.,.,TRBJ1-2,CATSRAKGYGYTF,TGTGCCACCAGCAGAGCAAAGGGGTACGGCTACACCTTC